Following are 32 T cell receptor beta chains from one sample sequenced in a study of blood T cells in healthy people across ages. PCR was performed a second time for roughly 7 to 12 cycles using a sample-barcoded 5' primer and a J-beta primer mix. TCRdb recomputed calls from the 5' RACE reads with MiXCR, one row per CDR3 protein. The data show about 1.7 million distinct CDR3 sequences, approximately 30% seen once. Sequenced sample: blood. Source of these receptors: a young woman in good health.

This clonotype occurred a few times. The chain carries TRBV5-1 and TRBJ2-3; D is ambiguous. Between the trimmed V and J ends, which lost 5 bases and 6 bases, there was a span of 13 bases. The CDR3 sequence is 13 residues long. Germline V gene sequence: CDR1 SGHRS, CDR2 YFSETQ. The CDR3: CASSPPNGDTQYF. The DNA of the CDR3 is TGCGCCAGCAGTCCCCCGAACGGGGATACGCAGTATTTT.

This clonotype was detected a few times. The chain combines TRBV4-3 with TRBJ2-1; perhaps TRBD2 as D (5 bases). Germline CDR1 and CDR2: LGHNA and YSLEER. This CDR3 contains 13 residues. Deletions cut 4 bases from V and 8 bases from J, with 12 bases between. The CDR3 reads CASSPGGGDEQFF. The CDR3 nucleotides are TGCGCCAGCAGCCCCGGCGGAGGTGATGAGCAGTTCTTC.

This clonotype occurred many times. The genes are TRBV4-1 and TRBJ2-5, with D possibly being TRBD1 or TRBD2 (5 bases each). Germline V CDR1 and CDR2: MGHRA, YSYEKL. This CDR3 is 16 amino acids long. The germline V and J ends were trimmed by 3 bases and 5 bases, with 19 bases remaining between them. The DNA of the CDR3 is TGCGCCAGCAGCCACCGCCCGGGACGGTTGGGGGAGACCCAGTACTTC. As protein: CASSHRPGRLGETQYF.

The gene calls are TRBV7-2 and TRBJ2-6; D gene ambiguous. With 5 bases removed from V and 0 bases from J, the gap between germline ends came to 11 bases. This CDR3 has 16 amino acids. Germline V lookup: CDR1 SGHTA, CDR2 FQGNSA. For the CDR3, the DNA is TGTGCCAGCAGCCCCCTTTCGAGCTCTGGGGCCAACGTCCTGACTTTC. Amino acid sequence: CASSPLSSSGANVLTF.

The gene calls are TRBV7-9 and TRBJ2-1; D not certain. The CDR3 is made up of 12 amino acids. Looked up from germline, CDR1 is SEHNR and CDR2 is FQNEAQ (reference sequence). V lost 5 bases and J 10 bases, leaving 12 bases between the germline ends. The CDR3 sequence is CASSPEFYEQFF. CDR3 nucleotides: TGTGCCAGCAGCCCAGAATTCTACGAGCAGTTCTTC.

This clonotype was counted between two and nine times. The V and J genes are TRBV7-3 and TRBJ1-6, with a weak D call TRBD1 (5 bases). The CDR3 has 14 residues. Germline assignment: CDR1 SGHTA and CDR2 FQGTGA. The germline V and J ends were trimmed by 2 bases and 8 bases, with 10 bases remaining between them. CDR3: CASSLGGVDSPLHF. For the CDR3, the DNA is TGTGCCAGCAGCTTAGGAGGGGTTGATTCACCCCTCCACTTT.

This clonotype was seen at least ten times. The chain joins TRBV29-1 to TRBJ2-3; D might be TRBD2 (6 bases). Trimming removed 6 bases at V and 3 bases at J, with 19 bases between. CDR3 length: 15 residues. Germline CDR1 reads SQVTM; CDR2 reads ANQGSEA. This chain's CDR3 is CSVGFWQGGTDTQYF. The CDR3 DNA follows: TGCAGCGTCGGTTTTTGGCAGGGAGGAACAGATACGCAGTATTTT.

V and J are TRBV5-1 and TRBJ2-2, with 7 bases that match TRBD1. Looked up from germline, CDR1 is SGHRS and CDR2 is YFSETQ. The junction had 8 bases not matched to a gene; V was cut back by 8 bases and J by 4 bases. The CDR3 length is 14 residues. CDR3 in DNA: TGCGCCAGTACCGGGACAGTTGGCACCGGGGAGCTGTTTTTT. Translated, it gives CASTGTVGTGELFF.

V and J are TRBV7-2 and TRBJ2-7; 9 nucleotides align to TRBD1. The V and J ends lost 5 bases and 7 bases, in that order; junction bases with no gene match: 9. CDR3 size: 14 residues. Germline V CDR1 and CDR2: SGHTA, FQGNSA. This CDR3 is CASSPGTGFGEQYF. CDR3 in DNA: TGTGCCAGCAGCCCGGGGACAGGGTTTGGTGAGCAGTACTTC.

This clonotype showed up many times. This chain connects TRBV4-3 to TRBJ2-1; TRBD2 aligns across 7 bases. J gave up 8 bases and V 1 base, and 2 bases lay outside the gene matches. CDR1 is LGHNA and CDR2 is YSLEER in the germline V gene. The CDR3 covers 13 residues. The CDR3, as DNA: TGCGCCAGCAGCCAAGGACGGGGGGATGAGCAGTTCTTC. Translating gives CASSQGRGDEQFF.

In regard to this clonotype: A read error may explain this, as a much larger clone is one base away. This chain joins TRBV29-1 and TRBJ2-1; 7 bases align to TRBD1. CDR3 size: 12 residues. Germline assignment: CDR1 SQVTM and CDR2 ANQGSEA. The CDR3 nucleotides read TGTAGCCAGGGGACAGCAACTTATGAGCAGTTCTTC. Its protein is CSQGTATYEQFF.

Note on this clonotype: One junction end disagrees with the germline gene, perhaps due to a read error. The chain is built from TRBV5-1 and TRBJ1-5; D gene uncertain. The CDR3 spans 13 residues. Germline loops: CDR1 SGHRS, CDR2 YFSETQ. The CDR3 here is CTSSLEPNQPQHF. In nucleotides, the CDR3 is TGCACCAGCAGCCTCGAGCCTAATCAGCCCCAGCATTTT.

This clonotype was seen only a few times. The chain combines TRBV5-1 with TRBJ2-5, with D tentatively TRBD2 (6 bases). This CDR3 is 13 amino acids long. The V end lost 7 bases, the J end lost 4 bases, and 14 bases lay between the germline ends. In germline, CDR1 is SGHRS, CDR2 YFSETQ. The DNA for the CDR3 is TGCGCCAGCGGCCCTTTGGGGGGAGAGACCCAGTACTTC. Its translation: CASGPLGGETQYF.

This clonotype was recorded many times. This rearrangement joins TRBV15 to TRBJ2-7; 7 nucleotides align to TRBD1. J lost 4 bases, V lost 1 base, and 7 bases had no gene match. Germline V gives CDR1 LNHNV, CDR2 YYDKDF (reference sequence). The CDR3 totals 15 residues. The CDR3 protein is CATSRAKGAAYEQYF. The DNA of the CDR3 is TGTGCCACCAGCAGAGCTAAGGGGGCCGCGTACGAGCAGTACTTC.

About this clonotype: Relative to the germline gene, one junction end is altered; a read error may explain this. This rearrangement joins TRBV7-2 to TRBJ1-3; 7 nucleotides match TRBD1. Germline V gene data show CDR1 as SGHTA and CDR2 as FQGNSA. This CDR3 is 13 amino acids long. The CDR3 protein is CASSLGTGNTTYF. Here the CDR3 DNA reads TGTGCCAGCAGCTTAGGGACAGGAAACACCACATATTTT.

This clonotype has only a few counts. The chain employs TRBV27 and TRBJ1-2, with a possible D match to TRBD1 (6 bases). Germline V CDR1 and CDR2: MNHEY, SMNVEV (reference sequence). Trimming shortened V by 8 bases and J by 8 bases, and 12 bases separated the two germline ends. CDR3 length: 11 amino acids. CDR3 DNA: TGTGCCAGCGGTGAGGGGGGAGGCTACACCTTC. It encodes CASGEGGGYTF.

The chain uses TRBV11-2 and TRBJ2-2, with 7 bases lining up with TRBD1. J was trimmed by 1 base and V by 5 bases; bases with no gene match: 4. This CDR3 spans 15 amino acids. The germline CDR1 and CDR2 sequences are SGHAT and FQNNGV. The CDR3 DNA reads TGTGCCAGCAGCCGGGGACAGAGGAACACCGGGGAGCTGTTTTTT. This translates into CASSRGQRNTGELFF.

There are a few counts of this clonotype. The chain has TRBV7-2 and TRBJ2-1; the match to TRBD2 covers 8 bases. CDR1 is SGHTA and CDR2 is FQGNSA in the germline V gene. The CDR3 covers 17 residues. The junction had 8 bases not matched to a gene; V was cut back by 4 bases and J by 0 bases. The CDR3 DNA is TGTGCCAGCAGCTCGGGGGGGGGCGTAAGCTCCTACAATGAGCAGTTCTTC. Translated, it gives CASSSGGGVSSYNEQFF.

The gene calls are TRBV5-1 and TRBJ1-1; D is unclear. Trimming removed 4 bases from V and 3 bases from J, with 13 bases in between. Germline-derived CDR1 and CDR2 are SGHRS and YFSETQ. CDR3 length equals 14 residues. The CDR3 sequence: CASSAEQTYTEAFF. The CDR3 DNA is TGCGCCAGCAGCGCGGAACAGACCTACACTGAAGCTTTCTTT.

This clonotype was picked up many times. The CDR3 nucleotides are TGCAGTGCTTTCCGGGCTAGGAATTCACCCCTCCACTTT. Encoded protein: CSAFRARNSPLHF. The chain employs TRBV20-1 and TRBJ1-6; D gene ambiguous. Germline CDR1 is DFQATT and CDR2 is SNEGSKA (reference sequence). V lost 5 bases and J lost 7, with 12 bases in between. The CDR3 length is 13 residues.

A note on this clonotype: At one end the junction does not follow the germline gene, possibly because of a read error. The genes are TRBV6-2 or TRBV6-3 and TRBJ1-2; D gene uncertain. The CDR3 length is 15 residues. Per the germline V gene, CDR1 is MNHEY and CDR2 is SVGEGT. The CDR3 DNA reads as TGTGCCAGTAGTTCCTCAAGGATCTTTAACTATGGCTACACCTTC. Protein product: CASSSSRIFNYGYTF.

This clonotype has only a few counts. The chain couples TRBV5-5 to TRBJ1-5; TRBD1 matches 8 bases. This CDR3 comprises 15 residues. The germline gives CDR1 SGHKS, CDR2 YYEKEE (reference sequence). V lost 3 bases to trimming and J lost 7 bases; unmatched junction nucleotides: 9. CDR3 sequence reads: CASSYRGDRNQPQHF. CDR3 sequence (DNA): TGTGCCAGCAGCTACAGGGGGGACCGAAACCAGCCCCAGCATTTT.

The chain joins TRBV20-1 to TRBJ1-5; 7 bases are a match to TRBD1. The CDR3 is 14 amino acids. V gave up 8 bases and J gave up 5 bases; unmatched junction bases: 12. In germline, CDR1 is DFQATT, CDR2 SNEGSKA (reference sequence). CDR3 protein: CSTMHGQDDQPQHF. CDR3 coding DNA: TGCAGTACCATGCACGGACAGGACGATCAGCCCCAGCATTTT.

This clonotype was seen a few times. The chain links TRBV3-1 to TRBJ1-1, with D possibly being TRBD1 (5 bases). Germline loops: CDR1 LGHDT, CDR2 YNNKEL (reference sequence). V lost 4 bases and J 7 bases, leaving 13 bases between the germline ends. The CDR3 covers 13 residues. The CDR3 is CASSLGGVSEAFF. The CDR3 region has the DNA TGTGCCAGCAGCCTCGGGGGGGTAAGTGAAGCTTTCTTT.

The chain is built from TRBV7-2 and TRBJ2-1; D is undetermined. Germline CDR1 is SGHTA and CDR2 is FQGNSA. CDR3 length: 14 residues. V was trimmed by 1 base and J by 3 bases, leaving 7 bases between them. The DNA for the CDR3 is TGTGCCAGCAGCTTAGGGATCCTCTACAATGAGCAGTTCTTC. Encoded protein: CASSLGILYNEQFF.

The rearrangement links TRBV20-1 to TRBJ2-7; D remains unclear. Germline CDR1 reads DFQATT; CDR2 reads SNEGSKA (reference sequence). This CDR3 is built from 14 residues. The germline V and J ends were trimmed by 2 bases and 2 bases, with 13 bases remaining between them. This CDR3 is CSARRPGIAYEQYF. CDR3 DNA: TGCAGTGCTAGACGGCCGGGTATCGCCTACGAGCAGTACTTC.

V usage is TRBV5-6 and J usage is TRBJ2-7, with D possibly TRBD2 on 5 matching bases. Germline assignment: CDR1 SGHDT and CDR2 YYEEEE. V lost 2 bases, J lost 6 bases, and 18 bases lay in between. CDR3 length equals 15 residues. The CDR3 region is CASSFQSRSGSEQYF. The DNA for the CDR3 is TGTGCCAGCAGCTTTCAGTCTAGATCGGGATCCGAGCAGTACTTC. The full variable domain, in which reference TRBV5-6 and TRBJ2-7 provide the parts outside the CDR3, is DAGVTQSPTHLIKTRGQQVTLRCSPKSGHDTVSWYQQALGQGPQFIFQYYEEEERQRGNFPDRFSGHQFPNYSSELNVNALLLGDSALYLCASSFQSRSGSEQYFGPGTRLTVT.

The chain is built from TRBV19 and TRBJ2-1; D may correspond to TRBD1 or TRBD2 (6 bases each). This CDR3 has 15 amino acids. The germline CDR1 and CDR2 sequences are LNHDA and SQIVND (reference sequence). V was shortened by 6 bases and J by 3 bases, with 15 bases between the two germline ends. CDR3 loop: CASSFRGAYYNEQFF. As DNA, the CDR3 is TGTGCCAGTAGCTTTAGGGGGGCCTACTACAATGAGCAGTTCTTC.

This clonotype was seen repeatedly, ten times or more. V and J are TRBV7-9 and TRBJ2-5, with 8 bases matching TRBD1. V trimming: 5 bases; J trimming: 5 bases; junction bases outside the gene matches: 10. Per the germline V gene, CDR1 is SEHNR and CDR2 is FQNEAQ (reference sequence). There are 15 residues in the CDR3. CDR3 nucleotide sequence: TGTGCCAGCAGCGCCCCGGGACAGGACATTGAGACCCAGTACTTC. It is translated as CASSAPGQDIETQYF. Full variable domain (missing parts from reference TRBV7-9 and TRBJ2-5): DTGVSQNPRHKITKRGQNVTFRCDPISEHNRLYWYRQTLGQGPEFLTYFQNEAQLEKSRLLSDRFSAERPKGSFSTLEIQRTEQGDSAMYLCASSAPGQDIETQYFGPGTRLLVL.

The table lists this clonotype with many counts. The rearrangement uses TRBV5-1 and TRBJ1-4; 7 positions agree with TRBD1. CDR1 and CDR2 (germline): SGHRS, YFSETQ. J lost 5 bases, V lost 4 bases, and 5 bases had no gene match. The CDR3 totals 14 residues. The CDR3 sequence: CASSPGQPNEKLFF. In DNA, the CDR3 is TGCGCCAGCAGCCCGGGACAGCCCAATGAAAAACTGTTTTTT. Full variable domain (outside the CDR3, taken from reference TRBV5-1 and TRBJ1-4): KAGVTQTPRYLIKTRGQQVTLSCSPISGHRSVSWYQQTPGQGLQFLFEYFSETQRNKGNFPGRFSGRQFSNSRSEMNVSTLELGDSALYLCASSPGQPNEKLFFGSGTQLSVL.

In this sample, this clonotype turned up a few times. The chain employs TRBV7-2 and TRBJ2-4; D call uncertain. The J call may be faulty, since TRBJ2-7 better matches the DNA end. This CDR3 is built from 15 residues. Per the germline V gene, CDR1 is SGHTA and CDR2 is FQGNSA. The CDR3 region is CASSLFAEMNYEQYF. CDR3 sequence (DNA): TGTGCCAGCAGCTTATTTGCGGAGATGAACTACGAGCAGTACTTC.

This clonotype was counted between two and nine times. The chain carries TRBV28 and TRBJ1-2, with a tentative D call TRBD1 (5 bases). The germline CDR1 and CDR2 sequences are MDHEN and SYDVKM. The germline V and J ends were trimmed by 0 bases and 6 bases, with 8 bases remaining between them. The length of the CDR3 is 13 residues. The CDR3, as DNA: TGTGCCAGCAGTTTATGGGGAGGGGATGGCTACACCTTC. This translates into CASSLWGGDGYTF.